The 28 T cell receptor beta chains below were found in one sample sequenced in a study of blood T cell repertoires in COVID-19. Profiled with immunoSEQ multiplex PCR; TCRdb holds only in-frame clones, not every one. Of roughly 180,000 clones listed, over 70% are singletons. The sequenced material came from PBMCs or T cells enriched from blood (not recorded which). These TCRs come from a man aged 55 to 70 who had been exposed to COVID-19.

The CDR3 DNA reads TGTGCCAGCACCGGCACAGGGCTAGCGCAGTATTTT. This gives the protein CASTGTGLAQYF. The chain employs TRBV7-3 and TRBJ2-3, with D perhaps matching TRBD1 (6 bases). The CDR3 contains 12 residues. The germline CDR1 and CDR2 sequences are SGHTA and FQGTGA. The V end was cut by 7 bases, the J end by 10 bases, with 15 bases between.

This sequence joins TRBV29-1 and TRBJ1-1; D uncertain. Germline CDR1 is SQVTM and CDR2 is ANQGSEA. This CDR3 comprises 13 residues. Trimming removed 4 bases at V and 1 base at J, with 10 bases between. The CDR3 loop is CSVVALRNTEAFF. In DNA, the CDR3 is TGCAGCGTTGTTGCTTTGCGGAACACTGAAGCTTTCTTT.

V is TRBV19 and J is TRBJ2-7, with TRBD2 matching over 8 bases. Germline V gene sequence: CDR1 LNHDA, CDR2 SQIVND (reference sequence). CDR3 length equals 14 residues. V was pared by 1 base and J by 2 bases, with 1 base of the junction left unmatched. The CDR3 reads CASSIAGGPYEQYF. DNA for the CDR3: TGTGCCAGTAGTATAGCGGGAGGGCCCTACGAGCAGTACTTC.

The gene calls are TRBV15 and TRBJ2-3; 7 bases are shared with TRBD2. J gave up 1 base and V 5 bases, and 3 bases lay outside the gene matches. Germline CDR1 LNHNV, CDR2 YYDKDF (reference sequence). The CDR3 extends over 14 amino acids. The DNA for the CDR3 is TGTGCCACCAGCCTACGGGGGGGCACAGATACGCAGTATTTT. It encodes CATSLRGGTDTQYF.

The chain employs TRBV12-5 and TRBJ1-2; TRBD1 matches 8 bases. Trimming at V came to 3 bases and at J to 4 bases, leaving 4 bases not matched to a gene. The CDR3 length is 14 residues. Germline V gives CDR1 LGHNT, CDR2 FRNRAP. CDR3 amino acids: CASGFQQGGYGYTF. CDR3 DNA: TGTGCTAGTGGTTTCCAACAGGGGGGCTATGGCTACACCTTC.

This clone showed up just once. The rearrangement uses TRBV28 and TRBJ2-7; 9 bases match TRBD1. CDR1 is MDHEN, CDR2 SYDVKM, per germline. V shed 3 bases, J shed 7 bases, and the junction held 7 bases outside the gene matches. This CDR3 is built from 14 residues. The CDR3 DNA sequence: TGTGCCAGCAGTTTTTCCGGGACAGGGTATGAGCAGTACTTC. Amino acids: CASSFSGTGYEQYF.

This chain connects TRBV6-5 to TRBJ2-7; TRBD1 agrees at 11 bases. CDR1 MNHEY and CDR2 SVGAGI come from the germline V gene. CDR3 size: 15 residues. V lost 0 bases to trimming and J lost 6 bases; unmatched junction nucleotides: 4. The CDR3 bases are TGTGCCAGCAGTTACTCGGGACAGGGGGATTCCGAGCAGTACTTC. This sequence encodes CASSYSGQGDSEQYF.

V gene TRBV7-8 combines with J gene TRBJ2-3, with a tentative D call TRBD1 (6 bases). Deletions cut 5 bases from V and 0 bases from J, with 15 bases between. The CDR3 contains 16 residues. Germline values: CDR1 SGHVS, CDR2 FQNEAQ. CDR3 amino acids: CASSARDTDSTDTQYF. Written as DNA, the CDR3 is TGTGCCAGCAGCGCAAGGGACACAGATAGCACAGATACGCAGTATTTT.

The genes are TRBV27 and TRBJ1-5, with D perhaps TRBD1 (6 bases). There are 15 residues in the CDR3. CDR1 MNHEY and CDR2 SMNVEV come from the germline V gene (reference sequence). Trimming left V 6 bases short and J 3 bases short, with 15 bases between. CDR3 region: CASRPSGDYNQPQHF. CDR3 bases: TGTGCCAGCAGGCCCTCAGGGGATTACAATCAGCCCCAGCATTTT.

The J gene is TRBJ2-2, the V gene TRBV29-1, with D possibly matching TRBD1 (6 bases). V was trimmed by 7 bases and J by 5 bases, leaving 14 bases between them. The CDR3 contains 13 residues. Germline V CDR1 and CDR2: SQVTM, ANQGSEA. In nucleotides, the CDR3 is TGCAGCGAGGACAGCAAAGAGACCGGGGAGCTGTTTTTT. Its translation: CSEDSKETGELFF.

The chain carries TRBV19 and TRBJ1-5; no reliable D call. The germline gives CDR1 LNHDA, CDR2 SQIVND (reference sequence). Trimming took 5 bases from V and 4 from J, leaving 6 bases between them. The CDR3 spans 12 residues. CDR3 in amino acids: CASSSFNQPQHF. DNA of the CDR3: TGTGCCAGTAGTTCCTTTAATCAGCCCCAGCATTTT.

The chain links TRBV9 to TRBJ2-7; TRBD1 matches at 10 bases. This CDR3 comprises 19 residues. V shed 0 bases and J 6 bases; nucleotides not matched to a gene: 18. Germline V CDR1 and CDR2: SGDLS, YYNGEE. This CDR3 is CASSVAGAGTGTGDSEQYF. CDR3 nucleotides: TGTGCCAGCAGCGTAGCTGGGGCCGGAACCGGGACAGGGGACAGCGAGCAGTACTTC.

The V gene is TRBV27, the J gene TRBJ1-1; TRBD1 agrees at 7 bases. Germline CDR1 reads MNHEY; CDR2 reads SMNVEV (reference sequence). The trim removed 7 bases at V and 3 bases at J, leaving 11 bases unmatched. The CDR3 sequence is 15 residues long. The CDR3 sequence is CASTSLGRGDTEAFF. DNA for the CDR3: TGTGCCAGCACCTCCCTGGGCAGGGGGGACACTGAAGCTTTCTTT.

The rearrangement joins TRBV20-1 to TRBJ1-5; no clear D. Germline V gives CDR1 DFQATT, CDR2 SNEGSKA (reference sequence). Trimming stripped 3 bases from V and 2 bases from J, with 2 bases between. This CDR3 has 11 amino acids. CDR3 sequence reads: CSASGNQPQHF. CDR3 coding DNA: TGCAGTGCTAGCGGCAATCAGCCCCAGCATTTT.

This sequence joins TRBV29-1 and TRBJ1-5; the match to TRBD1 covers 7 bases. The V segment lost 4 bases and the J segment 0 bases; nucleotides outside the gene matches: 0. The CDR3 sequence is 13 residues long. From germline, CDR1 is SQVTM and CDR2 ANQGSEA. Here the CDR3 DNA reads TGCAGCGTTGGGGACAGTAGCAATCAGCCCCAGCATTTT. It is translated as CSVGDSSNQPQHF.

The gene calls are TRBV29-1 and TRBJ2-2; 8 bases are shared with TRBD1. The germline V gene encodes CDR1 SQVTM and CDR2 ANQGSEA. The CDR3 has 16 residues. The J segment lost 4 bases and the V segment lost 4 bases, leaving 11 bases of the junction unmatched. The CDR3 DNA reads TGCAGCGTTGGACCAGGGGGCAGTTTAGGCACCGGGGAGCTGTTTTTT. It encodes CSVGPGGSLGTGELFF.

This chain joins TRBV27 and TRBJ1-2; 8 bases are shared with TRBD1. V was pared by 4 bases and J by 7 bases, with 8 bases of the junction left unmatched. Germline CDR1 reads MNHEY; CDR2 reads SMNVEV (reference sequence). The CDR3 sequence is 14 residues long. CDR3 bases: TGTGCCAGCAGTTCGACAGGGGTGATAAGTGGCTACACCTTC. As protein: CASSSTGVISGYTF.

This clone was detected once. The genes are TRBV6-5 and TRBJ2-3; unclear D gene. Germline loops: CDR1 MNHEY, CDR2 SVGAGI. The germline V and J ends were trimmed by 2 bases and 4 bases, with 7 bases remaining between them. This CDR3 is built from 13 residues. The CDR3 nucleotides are TGTGCCAGCAGTTACGCGCTAGCAGATACGCAGTATTTT. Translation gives CASSYALADTQYF.

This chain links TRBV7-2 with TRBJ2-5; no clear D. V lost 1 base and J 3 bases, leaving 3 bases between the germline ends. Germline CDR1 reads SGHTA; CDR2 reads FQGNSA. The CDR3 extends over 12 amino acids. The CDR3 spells CASSLGEETQYF. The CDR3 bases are TGTGCCAGCAGCTTAGGAGAAGAGACCCAGTACTTC. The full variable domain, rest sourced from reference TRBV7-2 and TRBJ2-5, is GAGVSQSPSNKVTEKGKDVELRCDPISGHTALYWYRQSLGQGLEFLIYFQGNSAPDKSGLPSDRFSAERTGGSVSTLTIQRTQQEDSAVYLCASSLGEETQYFGPGTRLLVL.

CDR3 coding DNA: TGCGCCAGCAGTCAATCCGGGGGGATTCTGCAGTCGATCTACGAGCAGTACTTC. Its protein is CASSQSGGILQSIYEQYF. The V call is TRBV23-1, the J call TRBJ2-7, with 7 bases that match TRBD2. TRBV23-1 is placed among ORFs of uncertain function. The CDR3 length is 18 residues. V was pared by 0 bases and J by 3 bases, with 14 bases of the junction left unmatched.

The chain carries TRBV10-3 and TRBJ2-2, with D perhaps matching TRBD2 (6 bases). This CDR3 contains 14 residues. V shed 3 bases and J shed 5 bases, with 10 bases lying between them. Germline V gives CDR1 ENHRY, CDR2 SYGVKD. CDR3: CAISDRDSTGELFF. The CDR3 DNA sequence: TGTGCCATCAGTGATCGGGACTCTACCGGGGAGCTGTTTTTT.

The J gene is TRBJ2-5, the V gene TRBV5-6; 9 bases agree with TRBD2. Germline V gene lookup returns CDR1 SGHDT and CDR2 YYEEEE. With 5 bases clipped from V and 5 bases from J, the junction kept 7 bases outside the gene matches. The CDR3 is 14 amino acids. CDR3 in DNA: TGTGCCAGCAGGGAGGCGGGAGGGCTTGAGACCCAGTACTTC. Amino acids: CASREAGGLETQYF.

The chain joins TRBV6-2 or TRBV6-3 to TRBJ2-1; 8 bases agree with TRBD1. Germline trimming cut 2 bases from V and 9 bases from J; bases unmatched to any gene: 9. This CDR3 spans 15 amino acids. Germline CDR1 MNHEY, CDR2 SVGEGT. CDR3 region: CASSYARGPGVEQFF. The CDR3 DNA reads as TGTGCCAGCAGTTACGCCAGGGGGCCTGGTGTTGAGCAGTTCTTC.

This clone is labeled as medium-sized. The CDR3 spells CASRVGRKQETQYF. CDR3 nucleotides: TGTGCCAGCCGGGTGGGGAGAAAACAAGAGACCCAGTACTTC. The J gene is TRBJ2-5, the V gene TRBV7-9; D is perhaps TRBD2 (5 bases). Germline values: CDR1 SEHNR, CDR2 FQNEAQ (reference sequence). CDR3 length: 14 residues. The V end was cut by 8 bases, the J end by 2 bases, with 15 bases between.

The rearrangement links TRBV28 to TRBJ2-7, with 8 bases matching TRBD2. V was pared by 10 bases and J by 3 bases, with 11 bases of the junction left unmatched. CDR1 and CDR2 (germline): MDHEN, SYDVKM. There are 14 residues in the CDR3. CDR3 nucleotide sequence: TGTGCCACCTCCAGGGCGGGAGGAATCTACGAGCAGTACTTC. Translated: CATSRAGGIYEQYF.

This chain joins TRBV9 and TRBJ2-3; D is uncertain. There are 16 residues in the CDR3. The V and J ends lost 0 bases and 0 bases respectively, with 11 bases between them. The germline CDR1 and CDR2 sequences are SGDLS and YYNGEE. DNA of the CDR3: TGTGCCAGCAGCGTAGTGGGCAGCTCCAGCACAGATACGCAGTATTTT. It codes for CASSVVGSSSTDTQYF.

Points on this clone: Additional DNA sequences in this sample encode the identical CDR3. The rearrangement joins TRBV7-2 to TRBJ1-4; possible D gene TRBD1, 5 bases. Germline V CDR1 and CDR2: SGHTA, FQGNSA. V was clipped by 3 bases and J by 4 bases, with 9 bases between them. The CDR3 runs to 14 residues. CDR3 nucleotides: TGTGCCAGCAGCTTGGGGGGTAGTAATGAAAAACTGTTTTTT. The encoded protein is CASSLGGSNEKLFF.

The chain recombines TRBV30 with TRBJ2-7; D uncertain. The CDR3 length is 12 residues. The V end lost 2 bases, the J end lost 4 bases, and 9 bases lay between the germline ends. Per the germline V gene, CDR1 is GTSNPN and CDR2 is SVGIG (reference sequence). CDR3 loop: CAWSPHSYEQYF. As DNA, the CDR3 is TGTGCCTGGAGTCCTCATAGTTACGAGCAGTACTTC. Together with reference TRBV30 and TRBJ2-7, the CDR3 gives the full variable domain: SQTIHQWPATLVQPVGSPLSLECTVEGTSNPNLYWYRQAAGRGLQLLFYSVGIGQISSEVPQNLSASRPQDRQFILSSKKLLLSDSGFYLCAWSPHSYEQYFGPGTRLTVT.